The 22 T cell receptor beta chains reported below all come from one sample, sequenced in a study of blood T cell repertoires in COVID-19. Clones were read by immunoSEQ multiplex PCR, and TCRdb kept only the in-frame ones, dropping some. The repertoire holds nearly 200,000 clones, with around four fifths as singletons. The sample consisted of peripheral blood. These receptor sequences come from a woman aged 65 to 85 with active or convalescent COVID-19.

V is TRBV29-1 and J is TRBJ2-1; 10 bases match TRBD2. The CDR3 consists of 17 residues. Germline loops: CDR1 SQVTM, CDR2 ANQGSEA. Trimming removed 6 bases from V and 2 bases from J; junction bases left unmatched: 13. The CDR3 DNA sequence: TGCAGCGTCTTATCTAGCGGGAGTCCATTGGCCTACAATGAGCAGTTCTTC. This gives the protein CSVLSSGSPLAYNEQFF.

The chain has TRBV19 and TRBJ2-1; 7 bases agree with TRBD1. Germline V gene data show CDR1 as LNHDA and CDR2 as SQIVND (reference sequence). Unmatched junction bases numbered 7, after V lost 7 bases and J lost 4 bases. The CDR3 contains 14 residues. The CDR3 loop reads CASTPGTEYNEQFF. The CDR3 bases are TGTGCCAGTACCCCCGGGACAGAATACAATGAGCAGTTCTTC.

This clone appeared a few times. V and J are TRBV12-5 and TRBJ2-2, with 7 bases matching TRBD2. The V gene end was trimmed by 7 bases and the J gene end by 4 bases; junction bases not matched to a gene: 6. Germline values: CDR1 LGHNT, CDR2 FRNRAP. This CDR3 contains 14 residues. CDR3 region: CASAAGAFTGELFF. Written as DNA, the CDR3 is TGTGCTAGTGCGGCGGGAGCTTTCACCGGGGAGCTGTTTTTT.

CDR3 nucleotides: TGTGCCAGCAGCCTCTCTAGCGAACCCCAAGAGACCCAGTACTTC. As protein: CASSLSSEPQETQYF. V and J are TRBV7-2 and TRBJ2-5; D may be TRBD2 (6 bases). With 5 bases removed from V and 1 base from J, the gap between germline ends came to 14 bases. There are 15 residues in the CDR3. In germline, CDR1 is SGHTA, CDR2 FQGNSA.

The genes are TRBV19 and TRBJ2-7; 10 positions agree with TRBD1. V gave up 4 bases and J gave up 2 bases; unmatched junction bases: 8. The CDR3 sequence is 16 residues long. Germline V gene lookup returns CDR1 LNHDA and CDR2 SQIVND (reference sequence). CDR3 residues: CASSTYPGTGAYEQYF. The CDR3 DNA follows: TGTGCCAGTAGTACGTACCCCGGGACAGGGGCCTACGAGCAGTACTTC.

This clone occurred once. This chain uses TRBV7-3 with TRBJ2-7; TRBD2 matches at 7 bases. The germline V gene encodes CDR1 SGHTA and CDR2 FQGTGA. V shed 2 bases, J shed 1 base, and the junction held 5 bases outside the gene matches. The CDR3 extends over 15 amino acids. The CDR3 coding sequence is TGTGCCAGCAGCTTATCTAGCGGAGAATCCTACGAGCAGTACTTC. It yields the protein CASSLSSGESYEQYF.

V gene TRBV9 combines with J gene TRBJ2-5; D is unclear. The CDR3 extends over 15 amino acids. Germline loops: CDR1 SGDLS, CDR2 YYNGEE. Trimming removed 4 bases from V and 4 bases from J, with 17 bases in between. The CDR3 spells CASSPGRQGTETQYF. DNA for the CDR3: TGTGCCAGCAGCCCAGGTAGGCAAGGAACAGAGACCCAGTACTTC.

The chain combines TRBV5-1 with TRBJ1-2; the D gene is possibly TRBD1 (5 bases). Trimming stripped 3 bases from V and 8 bases from J, with 17 bases between. Germline assignment: CDR1 SGHRS and CDR2 YFSETQ. This CDR3 region has 14 residues. CDR3 loop: CASSSGEGTGGYTF. The CDR3 DNA reads as TGCGCCAGCAGCTCCGGGGAGGGGACTGGGGGCTACACCTTC.

The CDR3: CATSRGGTSGYEQYF. The DNA of the CDR3 is TGTGCCACCAGCAGAGGAGGGACTAGCGGATACGAGCAGTACTTC. The chain has TRBV15 and TRBJ2-7; 11 bases match TRBD2. Germline-derived CDR1 and CDR2 are LNHNV and YYDKDF (reference sequence). V dropped 1 base and J dropped 4; count of bases not matched to a gene: 3. CDR3 length equals 15 residues.

V is TRBV6-5 and J is TRBJ2-7; a weak D match, TRBD2 (5 bases). Germline assignment: CDR1 MNHEY and CDR2 SVGAGI. This CDR3 comprises 13 residues. V gave up 3 bases and J gave up 5 bases, with 11 bases separating them. The CDR3 DNA sequence: TGTGCCAGCAGTTATCGGGGATTCAACGAGCAGTACTTC. It is translated as CASSYRGFNEQYF.

This clone has a single count. V usage is TRBV6-5 and J usage is TRBJ1-1, with no clear D. Looked up from germline, CDR1 is MNHEY and CDR2 is SVGAGI. The V end was cut by 2 bases, the J end by 11 bases, with 12 bases between. The CDR3 is 12 amino acids. The CDR3 bases are TGTGCCAGCAGTTACGGAGGAGTCGACGCTTTCTTT. Amino acid sequence: CASSYGGVDAFF.

J is TRBJ2-2 and V is TRBV9, with D unclear. V was clipped by 0 bases and J by 5 bases, with 14 bases between them. The CDR3 length is 16 residues. From germline, CDR1 is SGDLS and CDR2 YYNGEE. This CDR3 is CASSVAWAVRTGELFF. CDR3 sequence (DNA): TGTGCCAGCAGCGTAGCCTGGGCAGTTAGAACCGGGGAGCTGTTTTTT. The whole variable domain, filled in from reference TRBV9 and TRBJ2-2, reads DSGVTQTPKHLITATGQRVTLRCSPRSGDLSVYWYQQSLDQGLQFLIQYYNGEERAKGNILERFSAQQFPDLHSELNLSSLELGDSALYFCASSVAWAVRTGELFFGEGSRLTVL.

J is TRBJ1-4 and V is TRBV28, with D perhaps matching TRBD1 (6 bases). CDR1 is MDHEN and CDR2 is SYDVKM in the germline V gene. Trimming pared 6 bases from V and 8 bases from J, leaving 19 bases between. The CDR3 covers 15 residues. The CDR3 here is CASSSGDGSLEKLFF. The CDR3, as DNA: TGTGCCAGCAGCTCAGGGGATGGTTCCTTGGAAAAACTGTTTTTT.

The chain recombines TRBV15 with TRBJ2-1; a weak D match, TRBD2 (6 bases). Trimming shortened V by 3 bases and J by 8 bases, and 14 bases separated the two germline ends. Germline V gives CDR1 LNHNV, CDR2 YYDKDF (reference sequence). The CDR3 is made up of 14 amino acids. The CDR3 DNA is TGTGCCACCAGCAGTCCCCAACCTAGCGATGAGCAGTTCTTC. Translation gives CATSSPQPSDEQFF.

V and J are TRBV28 and TRBJ2-4, with TRBD1 identical over 9 bases. V lost 2 bases to trimming and J lost 7 bases; unmatched junction nucleotides: 6. This CDR3 contains 15 residues. Germline lookup yields CDR1 MDHEN and CDR2 SYDVKM. Written as DNA, the CDR3 is TGTGCCAGCAGTTTACGGCGACAGGGGGGGAACATTCAGTACTTC. This gives the protein CASSLRRQGGNIQYF.

This clone was recorded once. The CDR3 region has the DNA TGTGCCAGCTCAGGGCGGAACGGCCAAGAGACCCAGTACTTC. This gives the protein CASSGRNGQETQYF. J is TRBJ2-5 and V is TRBV25-1; a possible D gene is TRBD1 (5 bases). The CDR3 runs to 14 residues. The V and J ends lost 8 bases and 1 base respectively, with 14 bases between them. Germline CDR1 reads MGHDK; CDR2 reads SYGVNS.

The rearrangement links TRBV7-9 to TRBJ2-1; 10 bases align to TRBD2. V gave up 5 bases and J gave up 0 bases; unmatched junction bases: 10. The germline V gene has CDR1 SEHNR and CDR2 FQNEAQ (reference sequence). The CDR3 length is 18 residues. CDR3 residues: CASSLRWGTSASYNEQFF. CDR3 nucleotides: TGTGCCAGCAGCCTAAGATGGGGGACTAGCGCCTCCTACAATGAGCAGTTCTTC.

This clone was picked up many times. The rearrangement uses TRBV12-3 or TRBV12-4 and TRBJ1-6; D remains ambiguous. The V gene lost 4 bases and the J gene lost 7 bases, with 8 bases spanning the gap. This CDR3 has 13 residues. The CDR3 protein is CASSYSGNSPLHF. In DNA, the CDR3 is TGTGCCAGCAGTTACAGTGGAAATTCACCCCTCCACTTT.

V usage is TRBV18 and J usage is TRBJ1-2; D unresolved. Germline V gene sequence: CDR1 KGHSH, CDR2 LQKENI. V was pared by 1 base and J by 7 bases, with 25 bases between. This CDR3 is 18 amino acids long. Here the CDR3 reads CASSPRVTVWSVIGGYTF. DNA for the CDR3: TGTGCCAGCTCACCACGGGTCACAGTTTGGTCGGTTATTGGTGGCTACACCTTC.

This clone occurred a few times. The V and J genes are TRBV27 and TRBJ1-2; no reliable D call. The CDR3 loop spans 13 amino acids. From germline, CDR1 is MNHEY and CDR2 SMNVEV (reference sequence). Trimming took off 0 bases at V and 7 bases at J, with 9 bases between the two ends. CDR3 in DNA: TGTGCCAGCAGTTTATCGGAGACCCGTGGCTACACCTTC. Amino acids: CASSLSETRGYTF.

This clone was picked up one time. V is TRBV9 and J is TRBJ2-3; D is unresolved. V shed 3 bases and J shed 2 bases, with 10 bases lying between them. The germline CDR1 and CDR2 sequences are SGDLS and YYNGEE. This CDR3 has 14 amino acids. CDR3 nucleotide sequence: TGTGCCAGCAGCGCCCTAACCCCCACAGATACGCAGTATTTT. It is translated as CASSALTPTDTQYF.

This clone was seen only once. V and J are TRBV7-9 and TRBJ2-3; D possibly corresponds to TRBD1 (7 bases). This CDR3 contains 13 residues. The ends were cut back, 5 bases at V and 6 bases at J, with 12 bases in the middle. CDR1 and CDR2 from the germline V gene are SEHNR and FQNEAQ (reference sequence). The chain's CDR3 is CASSPPGGDTQYF. CDR3 in DNA: TGTGCCAGCAGCCCCCCAGGGGGGGATACGCAGTATTTT.